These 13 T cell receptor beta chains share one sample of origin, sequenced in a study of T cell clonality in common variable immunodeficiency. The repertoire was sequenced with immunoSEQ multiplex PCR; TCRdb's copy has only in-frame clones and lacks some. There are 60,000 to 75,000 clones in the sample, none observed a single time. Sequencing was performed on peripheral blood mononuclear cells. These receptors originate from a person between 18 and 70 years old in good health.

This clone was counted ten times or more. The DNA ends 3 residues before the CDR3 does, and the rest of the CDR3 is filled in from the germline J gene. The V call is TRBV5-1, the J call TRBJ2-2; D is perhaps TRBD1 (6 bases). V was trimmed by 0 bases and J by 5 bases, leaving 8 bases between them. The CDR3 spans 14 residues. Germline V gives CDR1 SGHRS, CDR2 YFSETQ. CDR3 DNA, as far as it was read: TGCGCCAGCAGCTTGGGACAGGCAACCGGGGAG. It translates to CASSLGQATGE. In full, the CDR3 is CASSLGQATGELFF.

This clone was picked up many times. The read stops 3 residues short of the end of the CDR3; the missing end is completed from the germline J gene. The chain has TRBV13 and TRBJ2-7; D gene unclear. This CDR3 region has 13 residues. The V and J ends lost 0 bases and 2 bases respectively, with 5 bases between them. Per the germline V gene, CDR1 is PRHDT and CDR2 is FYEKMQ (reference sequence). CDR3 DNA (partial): TGTGCCAGCAGCTTAGGTATAACCTACGAG. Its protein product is CASSLGITYE. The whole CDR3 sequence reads CASSLGITYEQYF.

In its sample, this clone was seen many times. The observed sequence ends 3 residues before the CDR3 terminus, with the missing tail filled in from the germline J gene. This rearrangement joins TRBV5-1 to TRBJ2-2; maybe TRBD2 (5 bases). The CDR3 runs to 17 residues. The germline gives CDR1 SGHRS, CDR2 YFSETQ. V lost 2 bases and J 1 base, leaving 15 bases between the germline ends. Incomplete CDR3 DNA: TGCGCCAGCAGCTTCGGGCCCGAACGGGGGAACACCGGGGAG. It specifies CASSFGPERGNTGE. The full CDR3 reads CASSFGPERGNTGELFF.

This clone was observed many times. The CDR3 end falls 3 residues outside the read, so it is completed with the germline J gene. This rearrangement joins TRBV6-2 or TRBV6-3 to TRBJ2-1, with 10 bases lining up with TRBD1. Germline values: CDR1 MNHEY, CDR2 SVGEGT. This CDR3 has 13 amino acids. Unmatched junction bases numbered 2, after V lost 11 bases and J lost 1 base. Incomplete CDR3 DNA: TGTGCCGGGGGACAGGGGTCCTACAATGAG. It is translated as CAGGQGSYNE. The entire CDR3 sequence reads CAGGQGSYNEQFF.

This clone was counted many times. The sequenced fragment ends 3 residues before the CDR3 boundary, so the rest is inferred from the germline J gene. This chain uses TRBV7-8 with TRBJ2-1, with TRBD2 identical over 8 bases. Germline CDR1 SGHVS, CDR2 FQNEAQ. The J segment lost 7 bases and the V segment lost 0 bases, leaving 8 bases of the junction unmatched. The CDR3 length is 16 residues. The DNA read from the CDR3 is TGTGCCAGCAGCTTAGCCCCTTCTAGCGGGTTTAATGAG. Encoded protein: CASSLAPSSGFNE. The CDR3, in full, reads CASSLAPSSGFNEQFF. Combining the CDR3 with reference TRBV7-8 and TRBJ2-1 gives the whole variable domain GAGVSQSPRYKVAKRGQDVALRCDPISGHVSLFWYQQALGQGPEFLTYFQNEAQLDKSGLPSDRFFAERPEGSVSTLKIQRTQQEDSAVYLCASSLAPSSGFNEQFFGPGTRLTVL.

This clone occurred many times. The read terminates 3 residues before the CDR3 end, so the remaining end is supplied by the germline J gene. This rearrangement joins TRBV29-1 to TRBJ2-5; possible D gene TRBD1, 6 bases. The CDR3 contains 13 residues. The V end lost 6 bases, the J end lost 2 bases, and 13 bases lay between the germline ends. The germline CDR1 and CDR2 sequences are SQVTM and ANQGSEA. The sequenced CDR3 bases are TGCAGCGTAGCCGGGACATCACAAGAGACC. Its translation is CSVAGTSQET. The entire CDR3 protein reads CSVAGTSQETQYF.

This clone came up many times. The sequenced CDR3 bases are TGTGCCAGCAGTTCGGACATGAATCAGCCC. Amino acid sequence: CASSSDMNQP. The full CDR3 sequence reads CASSSDMNQPQHF. J is TRBJ1-5 and V is TRBV12-3 or TRBV12-4; D perhaps matches TRBD1 (5 bases). The sequenced fragment ends 3 residues before the CDR3 boundary, so the rest is inferred from the germline J gene. V was cut by 4 bases and J by 4 bases, with 8 bases left in between. There are 13 residues in the CDR3.

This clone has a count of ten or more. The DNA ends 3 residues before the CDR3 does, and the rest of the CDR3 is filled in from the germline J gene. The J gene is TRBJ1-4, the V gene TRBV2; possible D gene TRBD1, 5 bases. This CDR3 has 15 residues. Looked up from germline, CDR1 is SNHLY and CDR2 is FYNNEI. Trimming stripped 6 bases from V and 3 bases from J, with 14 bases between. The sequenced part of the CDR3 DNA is TGTGCCAGCAGCGAGACCAGGGTTGCTAATGAAAAA. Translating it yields CASSETRVANEK. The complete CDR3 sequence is CASSETRVANEKLFF.

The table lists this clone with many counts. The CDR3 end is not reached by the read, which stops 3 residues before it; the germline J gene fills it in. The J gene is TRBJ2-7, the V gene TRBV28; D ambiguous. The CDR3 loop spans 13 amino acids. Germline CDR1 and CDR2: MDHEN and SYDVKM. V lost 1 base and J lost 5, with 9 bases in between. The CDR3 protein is CASSLYKYHEQYF. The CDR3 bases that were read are TGTGCCAGCAGTTTATATAAATATCACGAG.

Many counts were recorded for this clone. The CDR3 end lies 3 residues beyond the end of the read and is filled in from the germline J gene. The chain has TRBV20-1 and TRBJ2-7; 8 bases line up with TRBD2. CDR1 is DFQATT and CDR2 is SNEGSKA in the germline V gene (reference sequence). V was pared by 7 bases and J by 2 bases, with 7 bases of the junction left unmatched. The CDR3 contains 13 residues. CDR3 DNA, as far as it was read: TGCAGTGTTCGTCCGGGGGGGACCTACGAG. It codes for CSVRPGGTYE. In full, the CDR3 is CSVRPGGTYEQYF.

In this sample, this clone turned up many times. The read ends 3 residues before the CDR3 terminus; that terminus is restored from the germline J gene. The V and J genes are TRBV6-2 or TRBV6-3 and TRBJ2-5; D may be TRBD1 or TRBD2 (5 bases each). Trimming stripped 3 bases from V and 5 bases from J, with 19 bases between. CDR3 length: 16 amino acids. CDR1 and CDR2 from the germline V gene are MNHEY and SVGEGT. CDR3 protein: CASSYRPSRGWETQYF. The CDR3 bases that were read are TGTGCCAGCAGTTATCGCCCCTCGAGGGGCTGGGAGACC.

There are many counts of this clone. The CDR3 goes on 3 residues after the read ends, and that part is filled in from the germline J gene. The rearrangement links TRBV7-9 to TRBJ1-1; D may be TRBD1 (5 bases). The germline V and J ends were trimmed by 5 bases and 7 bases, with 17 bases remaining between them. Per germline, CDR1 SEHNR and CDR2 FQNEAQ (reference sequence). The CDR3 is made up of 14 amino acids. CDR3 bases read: TGTGCCAGCAGCCGCCAGGGTATCATCGATGAA. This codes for CASSRQGIIDE. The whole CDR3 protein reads CASSRQGIIDEAFF. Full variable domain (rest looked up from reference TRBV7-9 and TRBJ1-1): DTGVSQNPRHKITKRGQNVTFRCDPISEHNRLYWYRQTLGQGPEFLTYFQNEAQLEKSRLLSDRFSAERPKGSFSTLEIQRTEQGDSAMYLCASSRQGIIDEAFFGQGTRLTVV.

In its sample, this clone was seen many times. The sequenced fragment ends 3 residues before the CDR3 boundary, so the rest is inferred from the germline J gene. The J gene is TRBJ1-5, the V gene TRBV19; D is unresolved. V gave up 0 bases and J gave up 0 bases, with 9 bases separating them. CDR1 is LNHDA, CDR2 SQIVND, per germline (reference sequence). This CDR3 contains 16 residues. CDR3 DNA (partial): TGTGCCAGTAGTATAGATCGGGGATATAGCAATCAGCCC. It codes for CASSIDRGYSNQP. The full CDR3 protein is CASSIDRGYSNQPQHF. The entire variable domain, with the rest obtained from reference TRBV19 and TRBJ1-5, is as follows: DGGITQSPKYLFRKEGQNVTLSCEQNLNHDAMYWYRQDPGQGLRLIYYSQIVNDFQKGDIAEGYSVSREKKESFPLTVTSAQKNPTAFYLCASSIDRGYSNQPQHFGDGTRLSIL.